This T cell receptor beta chain was obtained from a study of blood T cell repertoires in COVID-19. Across the whole study: From the United States, Italy and Spain came samples of acute and convalescent COVID-19.

The data were produced by immunoSEQ multiplex PCR, yet TCRdb's version contains in-frame clones alone and is incomplete. This table holds roughly 350,000 clones, more than 70% found once. Germline lookup yields CDR1 MNHNY and CDR2 SVGAGI (reference sequence). The length of the CDR3 is 16 residues. V shed 7 bases, J shed 4 bases, and the junction held 10 bases outside the gene matches. This sequence originates from a woman between 65 and 79 years old with COVID-19, enrolled during active disease. The specimen sequenced was peripheral blood. V usage is TRBV6-6 and J usage is TRBJ2-1, with 10 bases lining up with TRBD2. DNA for the CDR3: TGTGCCAGCACCCCTTCTCTAGCGGGGGTGTACAATGAGCAGTTCTTC. Its translation: CASTPSLAGVYNEQFF.